The 20 T cell receptor beta chains below were found in one sample sequenced in a study of cytomegalovirus exposure and HLA in healthy donors. The PCR was carried out with 60 Vbeta primers and 13 Jbeta primers. Assay used: immunoSEQ multiplex PCR; TCRdb lists only in-frame clones, some missing. Here the sample spans about 180,000 clones, roughly four fifths being singletons. The sequenced sample consisted of PBMCs. The source is a man younger than 35 in good health and CMV-seronegative.

The chain is built from TRBV11-2 and TRBJ2-5; maybe TRBD2 (5 bases). The CDR3 contains 14 residues. V was shortened by 2 bases and J by 4 bases, with 11 bases between the two germline ends. Germline V gene data show CDR1 as SGHAT and CDR2 as FQNNGV. The CDR3 region is CASSLSPGGETQYF. CDR3 nucleotides: TGTGCCAGCAGCTTAAGTCCTGGAGGAGAGACCCAGTACTTC.

This chain connects TRBV29-1 to TRBJ1-1, with 7 positions matching TRBD1. Germline V CDR1 and CDR2: SQVTM, ANQGSEA. The CDR3 length is 12 residues. The CDR3: CSGQVMNTEAFF. The CDR3 DNA is TGCAGTGGACAGGTCATGAACACTGAAGCTTTCTTT.

The chain links TRBV5-4 to TRBJ2-7; D is ambiguous. CDR1 and CDR2 (germline): SGHNT, YYREEE (reference sequence). Trimming took off 4 bases at V and 3 bases at J, with 17 bases between the two ends. The CDR3 runs 15 residues. The DNA of the CDR3 is TGTGCCAGCAGCGAGTCTAGGTCCTCTCGCTACGAGCAGTACTTC. Protein: CASSESRSSRYEQYF. Filled out from reference TRBV5-4 and TRBJ2-7, the complete variable domain reads ETGVTQSPTHLIKTRGQQVTLRCSSQSGHNTVSWYQQALGQGPQFIFQYYREEENGRGNFPPRFSGLQFPNYSSELNVNALELDDSALYLCASSESRSSRYEQYFGPGTRLTVT.

J is TRBJ2-7 and V is TRBV2; D ambiguous. The CDR3 is 13 residues long. Trimming removed 3 bases at V and 2 bases at J, with 8 bases between. Germline values: CDR1 SNHLY, CDR2 FYNNEI. The CDR3 nucleotides are TGTGCCAGCAGTGAGCGGTCAACCTACGAGCAGTACTTC. Its translation: CASSERSTYEQYF. The whole variable domain, remainder taken from reference TRBV2 and TRBJ2-7, is EPEVTQTPSHQVTQMGQEVILRCVPISNHLYFYWYRQILGQKVEFLVSFYNNEISEKSEIFDDQFSVERPDGSNFTLKIRSTKLEDSAMYFCASSERSTYEQYFGPGTRLTVT.

As for this clone: One end of the junction varies from germline; a read error may be responsible. The V gene is TRBV7-9, the J gene TRBJ1-1; the D gene is possibly TRBD1 (5 bases). The CDR3 length is 14 residues. Germline V lookup: CDR1 SEHNR, CDR2 FQNEAQ (reference sequence). The CDR3: CSSSPSGGATEAFF. CDR3 nucleotide sequence: TGTTCCAGCAGCCCATCGGGGGGTGCCACTGAAGCTTTCTTT. Complete variable domain (other parts from reference TRBV7-9 and TRBJ1-1): DTGVSQNPRHKITKRGQNVTFRCDPISEHNRLYWYRQTLGQGPEFLTYFQNEAQLEKSRLLSDRFSAERPKGSFSTLEIQRTEQGDSAMYLCSSSPSGGATEAFFGQGTRLTVV.

There are a few counts of this clone. The chain uses TRBV15 and TRBJ2-3, with TRBD2 as a possible D gene (6 bases). The V gene lost 1 base and the J gene lost 3 bases, with 14 bases spanning the gap. Germline-derived CDR1 and CDR2 are LNHNV and YYDKDF (reference sequence). This CDR3 is 16 amino acids long. CDR3 nucleotides: TGTGCCACCAGCAGAGGTTCGGGGGAGGTGACAGATACGCAGTATTTT. Amino acids: CATSRGSGEVTDTQYF.

This chain links TRBV7-8 with TRBJ2-7; 8 positions agree with TRBD1. V lost 5 bases and J lost 3; bases outside the gene matches: 12. The CDR3 length is 16 residues. Germline V lookup: CDR1 SGHVS, CDR2 FQNEAQ. In nucleotides, the CDR3 is TGTGCCAGCAGCACTAGGCAGGGGGCGCTTATCTACGAGCAGTACTTC. It yields the protein CASSTRQGALIYEQYF.

This chain joins TRBV11-2 and TRBJ2-5; the D is unclear. The DNA end is more similar to TRBJ2-7, so the J call may be wrong. Germline assignment: CDR1 SGHAT and CDR2 FQNNGV. This CDR3 has 10 amino acids. The CDR3 region is CASSSYEQYF. CDR3 DNA sequence: TGTGCCAGCAGCTCTTACGAGCAGTACTTC.

The chain links TRBV6-6 to TRBJ2-1, with D unresolved. Germline loops: CDR1 MNHNY, CDR2 SVGAGI (reference sequence). This CDR3 region has 12 residues. V was cut by 6 bases and J by 8 bases, with 11 bases left in between. The CDR3 here is CASSHPGDEQFF. The CDR3 DNA reads as TGTGCCAGCAGCCATCCGGGTGATGAGCAGTTCTTC.

Note on this clone: The same CDR3 can be traced to other DNA sequences in this sample. J is TRBJ1-5 and V is TRBV27, with no clear D. Trimming took off 3 bases at V and 2 bases at J, with 8 bases between the two ends. The CDR3 totals 14 residues. CDR1 is MNHEY, CDR2 SMNVEV, per germline (reference sequence). The CDR3 DNA reads TGTGCCAGCAGTTTCAGGTCAGGCAATCAGCCCCAGCATTTT. This gives the protein CASSFRSGNQPQHF.

This chain links TRBV20-1 with TRBJ1-1; D ambiguous. Trimming pared 2 bases from V and 6 bases from J, leaving 7 bases between. CDR3 length: 11 residues. Germline assignment: CDR1 DFQATT and CDR2 SNEGSKA (reference sequence). The CDR3, as DNA: TGCAGTGCTAGAATCGGAGCTGAAGCTTTCTTT. Its translation: CSARIGAEAFF.

The chain recombines TRBV27 with TRBJ1-6, with TRBD1 matching over 9 bases. V gave up 5 bases and J gave up 9 bases; unmatched junction bases: 5. The CDR3 contains 14 residues. Germline-derived CDR1 and CDR2 are MNHEY and SMNVEV (reference sequence). The CDR3 loop is CASSGGQGISPLHF. CDR3 bases: TGTGCCAGCAGTGGAGGACAGGGGATTTCACCCCTCCACTTT.

The chain joins TRBV5-4 to TRBJ2-5; 10 bases align to TRBD1. The V and J ends lost 2 bases and 5 bases, in that order; junction bases with no gene match: 3. This CDR3 has 14 residues. Per germline, CDR1 SGHNT and CDR2 YYREEE (reference sequence). CDR3 sequence: CASSLGTGEETQYF. CDR3 DNA sequence: TGTGCCAGCAGCTTAGGGACAGGGGAGGAGACCCAGTACTTC.

The rearrangement links TRBV9 to TRBJ1-4; no firm D call. The CDR3 spans 13 residues. V lost 8 bases to trimming and J lost 0 bases, with 8 bases between them. CDR1 SGDLS and CDR2 YYNGEE come from the germline V gene. CDR3 region: CARSTATNEKLFF. CDR3 nucleotides: TGTGCCAGAAGTACAGCAACTAATGAAAAACTGTTTTTT.

The chain uses TRBV27 and TRBJ1-5; tentatively, D is TRBD1 (5 bases). The V gene's germline CDR1 is MNHEY and CDR2 SMNVEV (reference sequence). With 3 bases removed from V and 7 bases from J, the gap between germline ends came to 16 bases. The CDR3 totals 15 residues. The CDR3 DNA reads as TGTGCCAGCAGTTTGGGGTCGGCCCGGGGGCAGCCCCAGCATTTT. Protein: CASSLGSARGQPQHF.

This chain links TRBV5-1 with TRBJ1-3; 8 bases agree with TRBD1. The germline gives CDR1 SGHRS, CDR2 YFSETQ. The CDR3 is 15 residues long. Trimming took 3 bases from V and 0 from J; bases not matched to a gene: 2. CDR3: CASSSQGDSGNTIYF. The CDR3 DNA sequence: TGCGCCAGCAGCTCACAGGGGGACTCTGGAAACACCATATATTTT.

This clone was detected only once. V gene TRBV6-1 combines with J gene TRBJ2-7; D perhaps matches TRBD2 (5 bases). The germline V and J ends were trimmed by 3 bases and 4 bases, with 19 bases remaining between them. Germline V gene lookup returns CDR1 MNHNS and CDR2 SASEGT. The CDR3 totals 16 residues. The chain's CDR3 is CASSDGGTIPFYEQYF. As DNA, the CDR3 is TGTGCCAGCAGTGACGGAGGAACAATCCCGTTTTACGAGCAGTACTTC.

This clone showed up just a few times. CDR3 sequence reads: CASSQEQGYTEAFF. CDR3 DNA: TGTGCCAGCAGCCAAGAGCAGGGTTACACTGAAGCTTTCTTT. V is TRBV4-2 and J is TRBJ1-1, with D maybe TRBD1 (5 bases). Germline assignment: CDR1 LGHNA and CDR2 YNFKEQ. This CDR3 is 14 amino acids long. Trimming pared 0 bases from V and 3 bases from J, leaving 8 bases between.

This clone was seen more than once but under ten times. V is TRBV29-1 and J is TRBJ2-6, with 7 bases that match TRBD1. CDR1 SQVTM and CDR2 ANQGSEA come from the germline V gene. This CDR3 spans 14 amino acids. With V trimmed by 6 bases and J by 4 bases, 6 bases remained unmatched. CDR3 DNA: TGCAGCGTCGTTGGGACAGACGGGGCCAACGTCCTGACTTTC. Translating it yields CSVVGTDGANVLTF.

V usage is TRBV2 and J usage is TRBJ2-2; 10 bases are a match to TRBD1. J lost 5 bases, V lost 4 bases, and 10 bases had no gene match. This CDR3 is 17 amino acids long. Germline V gene sequence: CDR1 SNHLY, CDR2 FYNNEI. CDR3 protein: CASSGRDRGRGTGELFF. The CDR3 DNA reads as TGTGCCAGCAGTGGGCGGGACAGGGGTAGAGGGACCGGGGAGCTGTTTTTT. The full variable domain, completed using reference TRBV2 and TRBJ2-2, is EPEVTQTPSHQVTQMGQEVILRCVPISNHLYFYWYRQILGQKVEFLVSFYNNEISEKSEIFDDQFSVERPDGSNFTLKIRSTKLEDSAMYFCASSGRDRGRGTGELFFGEGSRLTVL.